The rows below give T cell receptor beta chains drawn from one sample of a study of blood T cells in healthy people across ages. MiXCR was run by TCRdb on the 5' RACE reads, yielding one entry per CDR3 protein. The sample shows about 1.6 million distinct CDR3 sequences, around 35% of them seen only once. What was sequenced was blood. Receptors were obtained from a woman aged 30 to 39 in good health. Both conserved end residues are trimmed from each CDR3.

v_call: TRBV25-1
j_call: TRBJ2-7
cdr3_aa: ASSAIAGGDEQY

v_call: TRBV6-1
j_call: TRBJ2-3
cdr3_aa: ASSEGPGASTDTQY

v_call: TRBV9
j_call: TRBJ2-1
cdr3_aa: ASSLTSEPRNEQF

v_call: TRBV29-1
j_call: TRBJ2-1
cdr3_aa: SVEEGVKDTYNEQF

v_call: TRBV21-1
j_call: TRBJ2-7
cdr3_aa: ASSTKGYYEQY

v_call: TRBV5-1
j_call: TRBJ2-3
cdr3_aa: ASSSSLAGGPLDTQY

v_call: TRBV5-1
j_call: TRBJ2-1
cdr3_aa: ASSPRPDNEQF

v_call: TRBV3-1
j_call: TRBJ2-5
cdr3_aa: ASSRASTETQY

v_call: TRBV5-1
j_call: TRBJ2-3
cdr3_aa: ASRNSGESTDTQY

v_call: TRBV12-3/TRBV12-4
j_call: TRBJ2-2
cdr3_aa: ASSRGLAGELF

v_call: TRBV27
j_call: TRBJ2-6
cdr3_aa: ASSDPGTGGGGANVLT

v_call: TRBV19
j_call: TRBJ1-5
cdr3_aa: ASTGTWGGVSNQPQH

v_call: TRBV29-1
j_call: TRBJ2-7
cdr3_aa: SVEDAPVMY

v_call: TRBV20-1
j_call: TRBJ2-1
cdr3_aa: SARRTTSRGIHNEQF

v_call: TRBV11-2
j_call: TRBJ2-7
cdr3_aa: ASSFASGGPVYEQY

v_call: TRBV12-3/TRBV12-4
j_call: TRBJ1-1
cdr3_aa: ASANRGNTEAF

v_call: TRBV7-8
j_call: TRBJ2-3
cdr3_aa: ASSLDVGESTDTQY

v_call: TRBV28
j_call: TRBJ1-5
cdr3_aa: ASSGPGANSNQPQH

v_call: TRBV7-9
j_call: TRBJ2-1
cdr3_aa: ASSTNRGYLSRNEQF

v_call: TRBV7-9
j_call: TRBJ2-1
cdr3_aa: ASSWGAGSVNEQF

v_call: TRBV3-1
j_call: TRBJ2-5
cdr3_aa: ACSHRGAVKETQY

v_call: TRBV27
j_call: TRBJ2-3
cdr3_aa: ASSFSGRRTDTQY

v_call: TRBV3-1
j_call: TRBJ2-7
cdr3_aa: ASSQDRLFEQY

v_call: TRBV15
j_call: TRBJ1-2
cdr3_aa: ATSRDLSGTYYGYT

v_call: TRBV25-1
j_call: TRBJ2-1
cdr3_aa: ASSLRGGRQF

v_call: TRBV7-2
j_call: TRBJ2-1
cdr3_aa: ASSSYEGGGGSRVSGEQF

v_call: TRBV20-1
j_call: TRBJ1-2
cdr3_aa: SASPWGGTNYGYT

v_call: TRBV28
j_call: TRBJ1-2
cdr3_aa: ASSPGTFTSGTGYT

v_call: TRBV7-9
j_call: TRBJ2-7
cdr3_aa: ASSLGRPPYEQY

v_call: TRBV5-5
j_call: TRBJ2-1
cdr3_aa: ASSAGLPSYNEQF

v_call: TRBV3-1
j_call: TRBJ2-1
cdr3_aa: ACSHTSGGANEQF

v_call: TRBV7-2
j_call: TRBJ2-3
cdr3_aa: ASSRGSDSFGDTQY

v_call: TRBV3-1
j_call: TRBJ1-2
cdr3_aa: AGSQADGYT

v_call: TRBV5-5
j_call: TRBJ2-1
cdr3_aa: ASSFTSWAVEQF

v_call: TRBV2
j_call: TRBJ2-5
cdr3_aa: ASSPEVLQETQY

v_call: TRBV9
j_call: TRBJ1-2
cdr3_aa: ASSVHRGPQYGYT

v_call: TRBV6-6
j_call: TRBJ2-3
cdr3_aa: ASKGTGTGGFGDTQY

v_call: TRBV7-3
j_call: TRBJ1-2
cdr3_aa: ASSPAGTDIYGYT

v_call: TRBV2
j_call: TRBJ1-2
cdr3_aa: ASSATVNCGYT

v_call: TRBV3-1
j_call: TRBJ2-4
cdr3_aa: ASSRGTSGLQAKSIQY

v_call: TRBV29-1
j_call: TRBJ1-1
cdr3_aa: SVITGGAF

v_call: TRBV4-2
j_call: TRBJ2-7
cdr3_aa: ASGPEVRLASSYEQY

v_call: TRBV9
j_call: TRBJ2-1
cdr3_aa: ASGLEGTSGYNEQF

v_call: TRBV6-5
j_call: TRBJ1-2
cdr3_aa: ASSFDRIYGYT

v_call: TRBV15
j_call: TRBJ2-3
cdr3_aa: ATSTPSEQTSTDTQY

v_call: TRBV5-6
j_call: TRBJ1-1
cdr3_aa: ASSLASLGTSREAF

v_call: TRBV6-2/TRBV6-3
j_call: TRBJ2-1
cdr3_aa: ASSYATLTGRPYNGQF

v_call: TRBV3-1
j_call: TRBJ1-2
cdr3_aa: ASSHYNRGLGYT